This T cell receptor (beta chain) was recorded in a study of shared clonotypes between healthy human individuals. Looking at the study overall: Per-donor plates numbered three CD4 naive, three CD4 memory, two CD8 naive and one CD8 memory. Whole-study findings and limits: The diversity represented, both genetic and in exposure history, was limited by few donors. Sharing of clonotypes among donors was expected to vary with sequencing depth. Relative to clonotypes present in all four donors, those not shared had lower generation probabilities.

Method: immunoSEQ multiplex PCR; TCRdb's copy keeps in-frame clones and lacks some. The sample holds 800,000 to 950,000 clones; approximately 97% are singletons and the top ten take about 0.25%. In regard to this clone: Antigen specificity is unknown.

Positively selected for CCR7, the CD45RO-negative cells used as naive CD8 cells excluded terminally differentiated effector memory CD45RA+ cells. Germline V gene data show CDR1 as SGHRS and CDR2 as YFSETQ. The CDR3 extends over 14 amino acids. V lost 2 bases and J lost 4, with 13 bases in between. The gene calls are TRBV5-1 and TRBJ2-7; TRBD2 is a possible D gene (6 bases). This receptor was taken from a man in his thirties or forties in good health. Sequences were obtained from naive CD8+ T cells sorted from blood. The CDR3 sequence is CASSLGGRSYEQYF. Here the CDR3 DNA reads TGCGCCAGCAGCTTAGGTGGGAGGTCTTACGAGCAGTACTTC.